A single sample is the source of the 6 T cell receptor beta chains below, sequenced in a study of Graves' ophthalmopathy and Graves' hyperthyroidism. Scientists amplified the TCR beta CDR3 regions from RNA transcripts. Second-round multiplex PCR followed a first-round RT-PCR using HTBI primers. TCRdb re-called the multiplex PCR reads through MiXCR, storing one row per CDR3 protein. The profile shows roughly 700,000 distinct CDR3 sequences, about 44% of them singletons. Sequencing was done on a sample of peripheral blood. These receptors were obtained from an adult man with Graves' ophthalmopathy.

Regarding this clonotype: One junction end does not reproduce the germline sequence, and a read error may be involved. The chain couples TRBV29-1 to TRBJ1-2; no clear D gene. Germline CDR1 reads SQVTM; CDR2 reads ANQGSEA. The CDR3 loop spans 9 amino acids. The CDR3: CSVVGSTVF. CDR3 sequence (DNA): TGCAGCGTTGTAGGTTCGACCGTCTTC.

Ten or more counts support this clonotype. This chain links TRBV12-3 or TRBV12-4 with TRBJ1-4, with TRBD1 as a possible D gene (5 bases). CDR3 length: 15 amino acids. With 6 bases removed from V and 3 bases from J, the gap between germline ends came to 14 bases. CDR3 DNA sequence: TGTGCCAGCAGGTTCGGAGGGGCGGCTAATGAAAAACTGTTTTTT. Protein: CASRFGGAANEKLFF.

Worth noting for this clonotype: This clone may be a read error of a much larger clone one base away. The chain couples TRBV19 to TRBJ1-6, with D perhaps TRBD1 (6 bases). V was clipped by 0 bases and J by 7 bases, with 10 bases between them. The CDR3 loop spans 15 amino acids. Germline V gene data show CDR1 as LNHDA and CDR2 as SQIVND (reference sequence). In DNA, the CDR3 is TGTGCCAGTAGTATAGAGGACAGCCCGAATTCACCCCTCCACTTT. It is translated as CASSIEDSPNSPLHF.

V usage is TRBV19 and J usage is TRBJ1-5; possibly TRBD1 for D (5 bases). The CDR3 runs to 15 residues. V gave up 6 bases and J gave up 4 bases, with 16 bases separating them. The germline CDR1 and CDR2 sequences are LNHDA and SQIVND (reference sequence). The CDR3 DNA is TGTGCCAGTAGGAGAAGACAGAATGGGAATCAGCCCCAGCATTTT. Translation gives CASRRRQNGNQPQHF.

This clonotype appeared many times. This chain joins TRBV19 and TRBJ2-6; possibly TRBD1 for D (5 bases). CDR3 size: 14 residues. In germline, CDR1 is LNHDA, CDR2 SQIVND (reference sequence). V lost 7 bases to trimming and J lost 2 bases, with 9 bases between them. DNA of the CDR3: TGTGCCAGTATGCAGGGTGCTGGGGCCAACGTCCTGACTTTC. This codes for CASMQGAGANVLTF.

The V and J genes are TRBV29-1 and TRBJ1-4; D is unresolved. The germline V gene has CDR1 SQVTM and CDR2 ANQGSEA. This CDR3 has 13 amino acids. V lost 3 bases and J lost 3, with 8 bases in between. The CDR3 loop is CSVENGPNEKLFF. The CDR3, as DNA: TGCAGCGTTGAGAATGGGCCTAATGAAAAACTGTTTTTT. Combining the CDR3 with reference TRBV29-1 and TRBJ1-4 gives the whole variable domain SAVISQKPSRDICQRGTSLTIQCQVDSQVTMMFWYRQQPGQSLTLIATANQGSEATYESGFVIDKFPISRPNLTFSTLTVSNMSPEDSSIYLCSVENGPNEKLFFGSGTQLSVL.